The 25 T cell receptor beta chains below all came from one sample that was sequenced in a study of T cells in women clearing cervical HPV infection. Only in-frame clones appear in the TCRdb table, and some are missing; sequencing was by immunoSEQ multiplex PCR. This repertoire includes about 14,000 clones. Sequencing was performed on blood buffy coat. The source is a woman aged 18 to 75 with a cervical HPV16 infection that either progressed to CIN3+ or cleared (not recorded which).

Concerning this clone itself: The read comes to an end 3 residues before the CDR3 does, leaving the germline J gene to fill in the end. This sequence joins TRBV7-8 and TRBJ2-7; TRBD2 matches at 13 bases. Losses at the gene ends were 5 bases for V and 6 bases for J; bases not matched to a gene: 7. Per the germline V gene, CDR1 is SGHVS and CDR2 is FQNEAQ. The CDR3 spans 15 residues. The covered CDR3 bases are TGTGCCAGCAGCCCCAGACTAGCGGGGGGATCCGAG. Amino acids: CASSPRLAGGSE. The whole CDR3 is CASSPRLAGGSEQYF.

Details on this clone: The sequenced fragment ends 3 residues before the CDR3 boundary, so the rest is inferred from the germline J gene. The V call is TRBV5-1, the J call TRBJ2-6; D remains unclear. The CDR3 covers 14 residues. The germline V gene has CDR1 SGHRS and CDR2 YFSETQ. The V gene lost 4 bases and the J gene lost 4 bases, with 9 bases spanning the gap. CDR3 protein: CASSIQGGANVLTF. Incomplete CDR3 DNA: TGCGCCAGCAGCATTCAAGGGGGGGCCAACGTC.

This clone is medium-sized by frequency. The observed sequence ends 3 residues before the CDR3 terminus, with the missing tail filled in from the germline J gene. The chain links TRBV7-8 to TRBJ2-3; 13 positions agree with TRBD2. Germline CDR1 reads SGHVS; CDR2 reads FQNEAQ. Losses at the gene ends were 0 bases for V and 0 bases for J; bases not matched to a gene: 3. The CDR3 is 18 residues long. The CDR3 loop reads CASSLAGTSGVSTDTQYF. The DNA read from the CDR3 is TGTGCCAGCAGCTTAGCAGGGACTAGCGGGGTGAGCACAGATACG.

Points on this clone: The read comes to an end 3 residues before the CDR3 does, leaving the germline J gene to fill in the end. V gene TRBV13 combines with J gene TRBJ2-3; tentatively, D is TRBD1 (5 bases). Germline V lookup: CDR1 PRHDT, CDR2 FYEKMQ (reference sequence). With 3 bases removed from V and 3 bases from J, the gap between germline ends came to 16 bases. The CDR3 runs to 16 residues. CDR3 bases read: TGTGCCAGCAGCTTGGAGTGGGGCCTAGAGACAGATACG. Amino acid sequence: CASSLEWGLETDT. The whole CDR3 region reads CASSLEWGLETDTQYF.

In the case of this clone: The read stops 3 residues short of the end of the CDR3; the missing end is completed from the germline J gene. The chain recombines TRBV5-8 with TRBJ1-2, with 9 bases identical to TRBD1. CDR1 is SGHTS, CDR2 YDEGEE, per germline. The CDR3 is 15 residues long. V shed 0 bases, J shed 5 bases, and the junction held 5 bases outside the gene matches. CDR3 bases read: TGTGCCAGCAGCTTGGTGGGACAGGGAGGTTATGGC. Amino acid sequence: CASSLVGQGGYG. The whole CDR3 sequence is CASSLVGQGGYGYTF.

CDR3 sequence: CATSDAGTGVYEQYF. The part of the CDR3 DNA that was read is TGTGCCACCAGTGACGCCGGGACAGGGGTCTACGAG. V usage is TRBV24-1 and J usage is TRBJ2-7; 10 bases match TRBD1. Sequencing ends 3 residues short of the CDR3 end; the germline J gene provides the rest. This CDR3 is built from 15 residues. V dropped 4 bases and J dropped 3; count of bases not matched to a gene: 5. Germline values: CDR1 KGHDR, CDR2 SFDVKD.

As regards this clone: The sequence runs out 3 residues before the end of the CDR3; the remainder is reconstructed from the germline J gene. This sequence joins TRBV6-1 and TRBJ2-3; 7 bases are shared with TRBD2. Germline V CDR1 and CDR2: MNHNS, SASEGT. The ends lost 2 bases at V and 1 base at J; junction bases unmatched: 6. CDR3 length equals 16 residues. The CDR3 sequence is CASSELAGEGTDTQYF. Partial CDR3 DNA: TGTGCCAGCAGTGAATTGGCGGGAGAGGGCACAGATACG.

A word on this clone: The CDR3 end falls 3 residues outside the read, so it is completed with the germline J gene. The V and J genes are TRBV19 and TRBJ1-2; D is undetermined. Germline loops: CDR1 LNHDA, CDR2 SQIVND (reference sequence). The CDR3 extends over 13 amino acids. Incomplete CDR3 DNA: TGTGCCACCACCTCGACAAGCACAGATACC. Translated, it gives CATTSTSTDT. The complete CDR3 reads CATTSTSTDTYTF.

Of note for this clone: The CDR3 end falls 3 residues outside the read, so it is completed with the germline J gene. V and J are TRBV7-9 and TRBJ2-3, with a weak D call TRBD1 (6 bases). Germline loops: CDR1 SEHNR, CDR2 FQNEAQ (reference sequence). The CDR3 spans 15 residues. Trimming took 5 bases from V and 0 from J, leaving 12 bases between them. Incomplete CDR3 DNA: TGTGCCAGCAGCCCCCGGGACATTAGCACAGATACG. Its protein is CASSPRDISTDT. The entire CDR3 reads CASSPRDISTDTQYF.

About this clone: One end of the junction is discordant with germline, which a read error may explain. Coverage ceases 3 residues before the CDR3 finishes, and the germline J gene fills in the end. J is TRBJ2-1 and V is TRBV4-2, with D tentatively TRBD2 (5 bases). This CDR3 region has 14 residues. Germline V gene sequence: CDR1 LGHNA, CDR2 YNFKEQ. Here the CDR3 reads CASSQDSLVSEQFF. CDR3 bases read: TGCGCCAGCAGCCAAGATTCACTAGTCAGTGAG.

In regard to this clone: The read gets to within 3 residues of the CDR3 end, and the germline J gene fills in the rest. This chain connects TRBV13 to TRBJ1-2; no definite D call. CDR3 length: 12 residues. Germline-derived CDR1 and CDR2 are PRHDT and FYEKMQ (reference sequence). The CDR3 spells CASSPQYNDYTF. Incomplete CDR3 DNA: TGTGCCAGCAGCCCACAGTATAATGAC.

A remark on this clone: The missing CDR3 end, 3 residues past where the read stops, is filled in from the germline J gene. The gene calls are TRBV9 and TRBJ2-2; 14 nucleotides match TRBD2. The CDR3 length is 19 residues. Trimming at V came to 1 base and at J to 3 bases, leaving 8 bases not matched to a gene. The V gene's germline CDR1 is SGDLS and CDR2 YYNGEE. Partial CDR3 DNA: TGTGCCAGCAGCGTAACCGGACTAGCGGGAGGATCCGACACCGGGGAG. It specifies CASSVTGLAGGSDTGE. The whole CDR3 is CASSVTGLAGGSDTGELFF.

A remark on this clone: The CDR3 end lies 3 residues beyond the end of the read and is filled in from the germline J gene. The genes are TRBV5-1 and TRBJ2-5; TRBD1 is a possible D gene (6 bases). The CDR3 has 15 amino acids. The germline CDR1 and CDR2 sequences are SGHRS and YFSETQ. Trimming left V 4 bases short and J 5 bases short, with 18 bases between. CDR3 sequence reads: CASSSQGIGIETQYF. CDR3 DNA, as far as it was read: TGCGCCAGCAGCAGCCAGGGGATCGGGATTGAGACC.

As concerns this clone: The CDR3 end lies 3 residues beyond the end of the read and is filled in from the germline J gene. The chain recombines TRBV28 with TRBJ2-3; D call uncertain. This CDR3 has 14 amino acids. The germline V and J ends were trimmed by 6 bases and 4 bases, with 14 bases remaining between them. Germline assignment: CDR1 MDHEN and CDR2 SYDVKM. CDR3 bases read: TGTGCCAGCAGCTGGGCGAGGAACTCAGATACG. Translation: CASSWARNSDT. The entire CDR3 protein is CASSWARNSDTQYF.

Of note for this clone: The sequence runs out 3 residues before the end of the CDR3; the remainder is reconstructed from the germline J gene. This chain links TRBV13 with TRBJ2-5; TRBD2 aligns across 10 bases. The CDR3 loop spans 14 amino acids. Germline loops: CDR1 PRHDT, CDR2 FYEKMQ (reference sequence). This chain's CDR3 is CASSYSGGADTQYF. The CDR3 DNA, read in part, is TGTGCCAGCAGCTACAGCGGGGGGGCAGATACC.

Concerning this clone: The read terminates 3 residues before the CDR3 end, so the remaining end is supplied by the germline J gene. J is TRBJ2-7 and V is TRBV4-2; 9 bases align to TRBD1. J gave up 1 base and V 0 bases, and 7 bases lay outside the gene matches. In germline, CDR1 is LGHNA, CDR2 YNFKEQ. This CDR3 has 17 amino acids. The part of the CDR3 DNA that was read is TGTGCCAGCAGCCAAGATCTGTCGGACAGGGGATCCTACGAG. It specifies CASSQDLSDRGSYE. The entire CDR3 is CASSQDLSDRGSYEQYF.

The CDR3 protein is CSVEDPGQGTGANVLTF. Incomplete CDR3 DNA: TGCAGCGTTGAAGATCCGGGACAGGGTACGGGGGCCAACGTC. The rearrangement uses TRBV29-1 and TRBJ2-6; TRBD1 matches at 9 bases. The read is 3 residues too short to cover the CDR3 end, so that end is filled in from the germline J gene. Germline V gives CDR1 SQVTM, CDR2 ANQGSEA. This CDR3 has 17 amino acids. V shed 0 bases and J 4 bases; nucleotides not matched to a gene: 7.

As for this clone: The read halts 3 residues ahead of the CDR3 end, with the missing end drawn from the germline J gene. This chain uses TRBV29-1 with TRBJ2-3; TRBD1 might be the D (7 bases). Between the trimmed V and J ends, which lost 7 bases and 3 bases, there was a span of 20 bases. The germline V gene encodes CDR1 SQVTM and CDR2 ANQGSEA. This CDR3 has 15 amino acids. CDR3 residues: CSAPEGAGGTDTQYF. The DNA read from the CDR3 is TGCAGCGCCCCGGAGGGCGCAGGGGGGACAGATACG.

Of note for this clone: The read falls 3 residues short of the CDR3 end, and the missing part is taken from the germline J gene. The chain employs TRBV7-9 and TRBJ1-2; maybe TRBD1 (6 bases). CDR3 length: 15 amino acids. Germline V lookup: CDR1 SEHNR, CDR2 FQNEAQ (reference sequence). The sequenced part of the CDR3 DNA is TGTGCCAGCTCTCGGGGGGGCGGAACCAAAAACATC. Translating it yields CASSRGGGTKNI. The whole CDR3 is CASSRGGGTKNIYTF.

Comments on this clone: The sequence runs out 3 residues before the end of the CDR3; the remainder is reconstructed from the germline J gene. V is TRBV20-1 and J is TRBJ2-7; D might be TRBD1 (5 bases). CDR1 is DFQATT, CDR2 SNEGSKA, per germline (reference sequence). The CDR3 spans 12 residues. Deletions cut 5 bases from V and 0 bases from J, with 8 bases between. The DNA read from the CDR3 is TGCAGTGCTTTGGACAACTCCTACGAG. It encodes CSALDNSYE. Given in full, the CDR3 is CSALDNSYEQYF.

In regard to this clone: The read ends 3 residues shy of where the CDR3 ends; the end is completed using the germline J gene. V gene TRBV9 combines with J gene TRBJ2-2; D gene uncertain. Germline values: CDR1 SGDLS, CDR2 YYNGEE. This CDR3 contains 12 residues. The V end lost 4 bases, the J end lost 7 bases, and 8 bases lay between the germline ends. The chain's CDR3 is CASSSGVGELFF. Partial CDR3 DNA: TGTGCCAGCAGCTCAGGAGTCGGGGAG. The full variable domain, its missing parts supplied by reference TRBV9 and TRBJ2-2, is DSGVTQTPKHLITATGQRVTLRCSPRSGDLSVYWYQQSLDQGLQFLIQYYNGEERAKGNILERFSAQQFPDLHSELNLSSLELGDSALYFCASSSGVGELFFGEGSRLTVL.

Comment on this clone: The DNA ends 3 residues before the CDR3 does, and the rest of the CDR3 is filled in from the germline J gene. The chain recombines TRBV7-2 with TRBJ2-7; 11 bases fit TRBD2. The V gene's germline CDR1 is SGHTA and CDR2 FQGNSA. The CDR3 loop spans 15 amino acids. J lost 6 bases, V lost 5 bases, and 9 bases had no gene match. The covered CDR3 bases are TGTGCCAGCAGCCCAATGCTAGCGGGGGGCGGCGAG. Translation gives CASSPMLAGGGE. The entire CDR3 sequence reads CASSPMLAGGGEQYF.

The CDR3 reads CASSEWRGGLETQYF. The DNA read from the CDR3 is TGCGCCAGCAGTGAGTGGCGGGGGGGCCTGGAGACC. The J gene is TRBJ2-5, the V gene TRBV10-1; 9 bases agree with TRBD2. Coverage ceases 3 residues before the CDR3 finishes, and the germline J gene fills in the end. The ends lost 1 base at V and 5 bases at J; junction bases unmatched: 5. The germline CDR1 and CDR2 sequences are WNHNN and SYGVQD (reference sequence). CDR3 length equals 15 residues.

The CDR3 reads CASSLSQGSTEAFF. Partial CDR3 DNA: TGTGCCAGCAGCTTATCACAGGGGTCCACTGAA. The chain uses TRBV7-9 and TRBJ1-1, with 7 nucleotides matching TRBD1. The CDR3 extends 3 residues past the end of the read, so its final part is completed from the germline J gene. V lost 2 bases, J lost 4 bases, and 4 bases stayed unmatched. The CDR3 spans 14 residues. CDR1 is SEHNR, CDR2 FQNEAQ, per germline (reference sequence).

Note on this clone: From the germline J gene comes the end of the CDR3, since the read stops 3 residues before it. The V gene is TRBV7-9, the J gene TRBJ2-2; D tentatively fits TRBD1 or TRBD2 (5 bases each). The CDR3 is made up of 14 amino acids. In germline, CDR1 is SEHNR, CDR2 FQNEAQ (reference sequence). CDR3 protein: CASSLTGGNEKLFF. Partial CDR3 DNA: TGTGCCAGCAGCTTAACAGGAGGCAATGAAAAG.